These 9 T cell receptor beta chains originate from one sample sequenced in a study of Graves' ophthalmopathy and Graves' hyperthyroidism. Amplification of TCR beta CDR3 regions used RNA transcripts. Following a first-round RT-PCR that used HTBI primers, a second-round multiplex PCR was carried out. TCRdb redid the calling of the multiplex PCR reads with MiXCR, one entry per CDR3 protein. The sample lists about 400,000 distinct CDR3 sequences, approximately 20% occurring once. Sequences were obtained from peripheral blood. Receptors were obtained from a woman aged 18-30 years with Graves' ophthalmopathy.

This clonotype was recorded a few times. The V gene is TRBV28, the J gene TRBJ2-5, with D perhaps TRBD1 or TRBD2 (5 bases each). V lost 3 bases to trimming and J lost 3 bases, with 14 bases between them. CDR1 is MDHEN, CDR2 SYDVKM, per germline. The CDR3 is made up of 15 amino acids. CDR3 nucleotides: TGTGCCAGCAGTTTCAGGGCGGGCCAGGAAGAGACCCAGTACTTC. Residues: CASSFRAGQEETQYF.

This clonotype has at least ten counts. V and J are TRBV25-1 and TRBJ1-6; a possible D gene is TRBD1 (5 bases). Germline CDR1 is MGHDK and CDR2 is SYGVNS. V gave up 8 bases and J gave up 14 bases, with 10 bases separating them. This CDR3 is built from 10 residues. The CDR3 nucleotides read TGTGCCAGCCAAGGGACTTCCCTCCACTTT. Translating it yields CASQGTSLHF.

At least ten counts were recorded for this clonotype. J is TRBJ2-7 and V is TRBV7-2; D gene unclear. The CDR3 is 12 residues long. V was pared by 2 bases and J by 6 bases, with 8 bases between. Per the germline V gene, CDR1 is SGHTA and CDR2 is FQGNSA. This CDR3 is CASSLKRGEQYF. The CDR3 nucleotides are TGTGCCAGCAGCTTAAAGCGAGGCGAGCAGTACTTC.

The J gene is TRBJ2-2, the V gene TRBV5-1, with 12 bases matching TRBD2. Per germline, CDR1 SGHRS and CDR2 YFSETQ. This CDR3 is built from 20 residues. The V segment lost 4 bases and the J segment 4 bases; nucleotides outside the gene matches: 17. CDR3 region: CASSPDLAGGKVPSTGELFF. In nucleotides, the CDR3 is TGCGCCAGCAGCCCGGACCTAGCGGGAGGGAAGGTTCCGAGCACCGGGGAGCTGTTTTTT.

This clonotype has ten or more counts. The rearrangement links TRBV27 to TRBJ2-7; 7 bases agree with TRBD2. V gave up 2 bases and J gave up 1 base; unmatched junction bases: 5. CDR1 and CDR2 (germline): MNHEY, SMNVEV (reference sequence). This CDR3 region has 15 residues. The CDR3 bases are TGTGCCAGCAGTTTAACCGGGACTATGTCCTACGAGCAGTACTTC. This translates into CASSLTGTMSYEQYF.

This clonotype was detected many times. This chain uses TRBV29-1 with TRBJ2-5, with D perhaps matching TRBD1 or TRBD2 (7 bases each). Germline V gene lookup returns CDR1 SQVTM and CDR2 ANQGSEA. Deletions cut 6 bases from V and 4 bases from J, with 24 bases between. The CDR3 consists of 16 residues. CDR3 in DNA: TGCAGCGTGCAAGCCAGAGGAGGGGGCGGGGGAGAGACCCAGTACTTC. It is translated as CSVQARGGGGGETQYF.

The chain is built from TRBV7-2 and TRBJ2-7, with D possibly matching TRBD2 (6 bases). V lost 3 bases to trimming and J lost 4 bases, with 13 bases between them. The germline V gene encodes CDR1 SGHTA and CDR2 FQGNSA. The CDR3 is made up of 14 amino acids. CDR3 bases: TGTGCCAGCAGCTTCGGGGGTTCTGAATACGAGCAGTACTTC. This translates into CASSFGGSEYEQYF.

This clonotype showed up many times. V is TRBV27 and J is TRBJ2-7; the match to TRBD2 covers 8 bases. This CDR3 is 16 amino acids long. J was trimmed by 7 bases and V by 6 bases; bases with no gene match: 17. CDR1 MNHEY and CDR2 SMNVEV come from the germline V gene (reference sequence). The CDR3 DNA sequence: TGTGCCAGCAGCCCCCGGGGGGGACTAGGGACTCGGGAGCAGTACTTC. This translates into CASSPRGGLGTREQYF.

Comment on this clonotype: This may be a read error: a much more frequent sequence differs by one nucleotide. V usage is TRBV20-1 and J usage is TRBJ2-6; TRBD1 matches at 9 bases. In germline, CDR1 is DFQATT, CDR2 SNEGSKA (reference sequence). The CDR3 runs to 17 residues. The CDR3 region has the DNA TGCAGTGCTAGAGATCTGGACAGGGGAAGTGGGGCCAACCTCCTGACTTTC. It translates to CSARDLDRGSGANLLTF.